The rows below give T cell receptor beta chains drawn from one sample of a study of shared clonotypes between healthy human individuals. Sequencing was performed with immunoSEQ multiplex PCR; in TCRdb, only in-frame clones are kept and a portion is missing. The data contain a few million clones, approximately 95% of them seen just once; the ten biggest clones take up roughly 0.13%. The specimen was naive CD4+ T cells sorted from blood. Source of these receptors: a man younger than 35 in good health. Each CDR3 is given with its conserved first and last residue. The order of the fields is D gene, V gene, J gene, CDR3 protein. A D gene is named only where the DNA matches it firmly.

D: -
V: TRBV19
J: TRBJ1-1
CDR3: CASSRSANTEAFF

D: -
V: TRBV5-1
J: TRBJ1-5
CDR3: CASSPSPNQPQHF

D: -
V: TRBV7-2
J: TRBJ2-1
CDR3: CASSQTPGGPFSYNEQFF

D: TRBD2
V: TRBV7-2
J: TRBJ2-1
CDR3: CASSFEAGVLNEQFF

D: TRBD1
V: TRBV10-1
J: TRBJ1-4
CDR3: CASSQDRASEKLFF

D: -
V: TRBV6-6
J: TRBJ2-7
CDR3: CASRLSSAVYEQYF

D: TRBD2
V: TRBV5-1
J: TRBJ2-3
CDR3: CASSLWASGSADTQYF

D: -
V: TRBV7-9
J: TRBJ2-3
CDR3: CASSSPGTSTDTQYF

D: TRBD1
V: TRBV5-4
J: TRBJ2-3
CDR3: CASSDRGTDTQYF

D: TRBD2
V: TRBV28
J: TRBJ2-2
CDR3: CASWGAGGHTGELFF

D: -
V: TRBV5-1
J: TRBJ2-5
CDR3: CASSLPQGIGETQYF

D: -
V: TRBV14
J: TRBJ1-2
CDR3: CASSHLRDYYGYTF

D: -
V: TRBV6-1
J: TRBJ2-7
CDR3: CASSLTSFEQYF

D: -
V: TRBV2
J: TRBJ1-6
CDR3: CASLEKGLLVSPLHF

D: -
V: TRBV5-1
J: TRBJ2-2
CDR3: CASSQFTGHLTGELFF

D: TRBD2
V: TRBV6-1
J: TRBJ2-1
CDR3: CASSDFPSGGRNEQFF

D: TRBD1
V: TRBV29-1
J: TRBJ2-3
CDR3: CSVRTGSDTQYF

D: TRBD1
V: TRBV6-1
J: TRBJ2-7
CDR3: CASSVNRDSTYEQYF

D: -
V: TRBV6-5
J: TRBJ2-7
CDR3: CASSLGRSYEQYF

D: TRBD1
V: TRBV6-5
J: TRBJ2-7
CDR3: CASSRGLGSSYEQYF

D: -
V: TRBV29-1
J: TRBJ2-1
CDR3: CSVGQYNEQFF

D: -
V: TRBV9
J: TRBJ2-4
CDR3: CASSPGRDKNIQYF

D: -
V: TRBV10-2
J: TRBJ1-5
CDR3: CASRRGSGNQPQHF

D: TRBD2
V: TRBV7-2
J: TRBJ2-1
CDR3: CASSLGLAQQFF

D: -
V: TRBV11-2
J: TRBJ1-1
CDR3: CASSLDPTPGTEAFF

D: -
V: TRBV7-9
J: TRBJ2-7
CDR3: CASSQSGLSSYEQYF

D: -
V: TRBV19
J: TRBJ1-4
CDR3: CASSNSGIQKLFF

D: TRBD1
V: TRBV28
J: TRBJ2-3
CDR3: CASSPAGGRSTDTQYF

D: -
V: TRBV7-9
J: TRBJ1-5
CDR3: CASSLDRIQPQHF